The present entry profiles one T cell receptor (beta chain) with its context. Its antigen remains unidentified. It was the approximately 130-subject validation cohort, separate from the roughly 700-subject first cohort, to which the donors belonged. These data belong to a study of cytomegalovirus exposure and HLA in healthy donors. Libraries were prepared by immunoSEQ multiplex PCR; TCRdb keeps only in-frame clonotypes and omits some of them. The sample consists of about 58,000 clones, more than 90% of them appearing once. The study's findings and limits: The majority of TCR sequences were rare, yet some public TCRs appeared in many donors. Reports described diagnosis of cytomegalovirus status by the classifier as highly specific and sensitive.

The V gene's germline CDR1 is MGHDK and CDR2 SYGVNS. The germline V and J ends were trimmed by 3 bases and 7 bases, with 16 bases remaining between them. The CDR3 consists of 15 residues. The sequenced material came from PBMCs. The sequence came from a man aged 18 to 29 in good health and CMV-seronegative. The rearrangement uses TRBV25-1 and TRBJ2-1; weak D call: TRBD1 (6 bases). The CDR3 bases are TGTGCCAGCAGTGAGCCCCGGACAGCGAGGAATGAGCAGTTCTTC. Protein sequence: CASSEPRTARNEQFF.